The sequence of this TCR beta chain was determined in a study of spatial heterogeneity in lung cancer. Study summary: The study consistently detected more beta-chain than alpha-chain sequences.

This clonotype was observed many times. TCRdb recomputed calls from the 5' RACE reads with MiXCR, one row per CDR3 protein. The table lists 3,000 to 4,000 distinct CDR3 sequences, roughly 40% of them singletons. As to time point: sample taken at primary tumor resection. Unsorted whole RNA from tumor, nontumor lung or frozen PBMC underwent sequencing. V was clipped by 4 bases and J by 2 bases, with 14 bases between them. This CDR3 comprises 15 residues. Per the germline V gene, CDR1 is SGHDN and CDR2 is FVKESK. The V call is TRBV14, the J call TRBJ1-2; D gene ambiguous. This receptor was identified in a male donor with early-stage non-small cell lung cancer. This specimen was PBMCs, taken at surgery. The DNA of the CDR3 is TGTGCCAGCAGCCTCCGAGCGGGGTGGAACTATGGCTACACCTTC. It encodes CASSLRAGWNYGYTF.